These 30 T cell receptor beta chains were all obtained from the same sample, sequenced in a study of T-cell memory formation after mild COVID-19. TCRdb analysed the 5' RACE reads with MiXCR anew, one entry per CDR3 protein. The sample has about 400,000 distinct CDR3 sequences; roughly 18% are singletons. The sequencing sample was made of PBMCs or a T cell subset sorted from them (not recorded which). All receptors come from a man between 18 and 29 years old who had mild COVID-19 (a few samples of this study predate the infection). Cell type and time point are not known.

This clonotype was counted only a few times. The rearrangement joins TRBV12-3 or TRBV12-4 to TRBJ2-3, with D perhaps matching TRBD1 (6 bases). The CDR3 is 15 amino acids. V was cut by 7 bases and J by 2 bases, with 16 bases left in between. CDR3 in DNA: TGTGCCAGCACTCCAAGTTGGGGGCTCACAGATACGCAGTATTTT. It encodes CASTPSWGLTDTQYF.

The chain carries TRBV5-1 and TRBJ2-1; D is ambiguous. With 2 bases removed from V and 5 bases from J, the gap between germline ends came to 11 bases. This CDR3 is built from 14 residues. CDR1 is SGHRS and CDR2 is YFSETQ in the germline V gene. CDR3 DNA: TGCGCCAGCAGCTTCGGGCGGATCCACAATGAGCAGTTCTTC. Protein: CASSFGRIHNEQFF.

This clonotype was seen many times. CDR3: CASSLSRGFSTGELFF. The CDR3 DNA reads TGTGCCAGCAGTTTAAGTCGAGGGTTTAGCACCGGGGAGCTGTTTTTT. The genes are TRBV12-3 or TRBV12-4 and TRBJ2-2, with TRBD2 as a possible D gene (5 bases). The CDR3 spans 16 residues. Trimming left V 2 bases short and J 4 bases short, with 14 bases between.

This clonotype was seen many times. The chain recombines TRBV7-2 with TRBJ2-4; 7 bases fit TRBD2. The CDR3 consists of 14 residues. From germline, CDR1 is SGHTA and CDR2 FQGNSA. Unmatched junction bases numbered 4, after V lost 3 bases and J lost 5 bases. DNA of the CDR3: TGTGCCAGCAGCTTTAACCGGGGGGAAAACATTCAGTACTTC. This gives the protein CASSFNRGENIQYF.

This clonotype showed up just a few times. This chain uses TRBV9 with TRBJ2-1, with 9 bases that match TRBD1. Germline V gene data show CDR1 as SGDLS and CDR2 as YYNGEE. The CDR3 is 18 residues long. J gave up 1 base and V 0 bases, and 8 bases lay outside the gene matches. The CDR3 here is CASSVALRGQGSYNEQFF. The CDR3 nucleotides read TGTGCCAGCAGCGTAGCTCTCCGTGGACAGGGGTCCTACAATGAGCAGTTCTTC.

V and J are TRBV20-1 and TRBJ2-5; D is unresolved. This CDR3 region has 15 residues. The germline CDR1 and CDR2 sequences are DFQATT and SNEGSKA (reference sequence). V was cut by 6 bases and J by 2 bases, with 19 bases left in between. CDR3 sequence: CSAPWPGGVQETQYF. The CDR3 DNA follows: TGCAGTGCACCGTGGCCAGGTGGGGTGCAAGAGACCCAGTACTTC.

This clonotype appeared a few times. The chain employs TRBV5-1 and TRBJ1-4; D is possibly TRBD1 (5 bases). V lost 3 bases, J lost 7 bases, and 13 bases lay in between. This CDR3 comprises 14 residues. Germline V gene data show CDR1 as SGHRS and CDR2 as YFSETQ. CDR3 residues: CASSSTGTAEKLFF. In DNA, the CDR3 is TGCGCCAGCAGCTCAACCGGGACGGCTGAAAAACTGTTTTTT.

This clonotype occurred a few times. The CDR3 is CASSSSGGTDEQFF. CDR3 nucleotide sequence: TGTGCCAGCAGCTCGTCAGGGGGTACGGATGAGCAGTTCTTC. This chain connects TRBV13 to TRBJ2-1; 7 nucleotides align to TRBD1. Germline lookup yields CDR1 PRHDT and CDR2 FYEKMQ (reference sequence). Trimming at V came to 4 bases and at J to 8 bases, leaving 8 bases not matched to a gene. The length of the CDR3 is 14 residues.

The V call is TRBV28, the J call TRBJ2-4; TRBD1 matches 9 bases. There are 19 residues in the CDR3. Per germline, CDR1 MDHEN and CDR2 SYDVKM. After removal of 6 bases from V and 5 bases from J, the junction contained 20 bases not matched to a gene. CDR3 DNA sequence: TGTGCCAGCAGCTGGGACAGGGATCCCATCTGGGTCGGTCAAAACATTCAGTACTTC. Amino acids: CASSWDRDPIWVGQNIQYF. Filled out from reference TRBV28 and TRBJ2-4, the complete variable domain reads DVKVTQSSRYLVKRTGEKVFLECVQDMDHENMFWYRQDPGLGLRLIYFSYDVKMKEKGDIPEGYSVSREKKERFSLILESASTNQTSMYLCASSWDRDPIWVGQNIQYFGAGTRLSVL.

A few counts support this clonotype. This chain uses TRBV2 with TRBJ2-1, with a weak D call TRBD2 (5 bases). V was cut by 8 bases and J by 0 bases, with 14 bases left in between. The CDR3 is 15 residues long. Germline V lookup: CDR1 SNHLY, CDR2 FYNNEI. CDR3 in DNA: TGTGCCAGCGTTAAAGGACTTACCTCCTACAATGAGCAGTTCTTC. Translating gives CASVKGLTSYNEQFF. The whole variable domain, filled in from reference TRBV2 and TRBJ2-1, reads EPEVTQTPSHQVTQMGQEVILRCVPISNHLYFYWYRQILGQKVEFLVSFYNNEISEKSEIFDDQFSVERPDGSNFTLKIRSTKLEDSAMYFCASVKGLTSYNEQFFGPGTRLTVL.

A few counts support this clonotype. The V gene is TRBV4-1, the J gene TRBJ1-5; no clear D gene. The CDR3 contains 15 residues. V gave up 1 base and J gave up 7 bases, with 14 bases separating them. Germline V CDR1 and CDR2: MGHRA, YSYEKL. The CDR3 loop is CASSQALPTVQPQHF. The CDR3, as DNA: TGCGCCAGCAGCCAAGCCCTACCAACCGTCCAGCCCCAGCATTTT.

V usage is TRBV10-3 and J usage is TRBJ2-7; 13 bases agree with TRBD2. The germline gives CDR1 ENHRY, CDR2 SYGVKD. This CDR3 comprises 16 residues. Germline trimming cut 6 bases from V and 3 bases from J; bases unmatched to any gene: 8. CDR3 in DNA: TGTGCCATCAGCCCCCAGACTAGCGGGGGGTTCTACGAGCAGTACTTC. Residues: CAISPQTSGGFYEQYF.

This chain uses TRBV4-1 with TRBJ1-2; D ambiguous. V shed 0 bases and J shed 2 bases, with 10 bases lying between them. Germline V lookup: CDR1 MGHRA, CDR2 YSYEKL. This CDR3 contains 15 residues. The CDR3 DNA reads as TGCGCCAGCAGCCAAGAAGTGGGTATCAACTATGGCTACACCTTC. This encodes CASSQEVGINYGYTF.

The rearrangement links TRBV2 to TRBJ2-2, with D unclear. The CDR3 consists of 11 residues. Trimming pared 8 bases from V and 4 bases from J, leaving 5 bases between. Germline assignment: CDR1 SNHLY and CDR2 FYNNEI. The chain's CDR3 is CASGITGELFF. Written as DNA, the CDR3 is TGTGCCAGCGGGATCACCGGGGAGCTGTTTTTT.

V and J are TRBV7-9 and TRBJ2-2; either TRBD1 or TRBD2 may supply D (5 bases each). CDR1 is SEHNR and CDR2 is FQNEAQ in the germline V gene (reference sequence). V was trimmed by 5 bases and J by 0 bases, leaving 13 bases between them. CDR3 length: 16 residues. CDR3 protein: CASSPGAVANTGELFF. The CDR3 bases are TGTGCCAGCAGCCCCGGGGCAGTAGCGAACACCGGGGAGCTGTTTTTT.

V usage is TRBV19 and J usage is TRBJ2-5; D uncertain. The V gene's germline CDR1 is LNHDA and CDR2 SQIVND (reference sequence). The V and J ends lost 5 bases and 5 bases respectively, with 9 bases between them. The CDR3 length is 12 residues. The CDR3 region is CASSSTEETQYF. CDR3 in DNA: TGTGCCAGTAGTTCCACCGAGGAGACCCAGTACTTC.

This clonotype was observed a handful of times. V gene TRBV6-2 or TRBV6-3 combines with J gene TRBJ2-2, with D possibly being TRBD1 (5 bases). Germline V CDR1 and CDR2: MNHEY, SVGEGT. The CDR3 has 14 residues. V lost 6 bases and J lost 8, with 16 bases in between. The CDR3 spells CASRLQGIRGELFF. The DNA of the CDR3 is TGTGCCAGCAGACTCCAGGGAATTAGGGGGGAGCTGTTTTTT.

The chain has TRBV7-3 and TRBJ2-3; D may be TRBD1 or TRBD2 (5 bases each). The CDR3 loop spans 14 amino acids. The germline V gene has CDR1 SGHTA and CDR2 FQGTGA. V lost 5 bases and J lost 2, with 11 bases in between. The CDR3 sequence: CASSTTGLTDTQYF. CDR3 in DNA: TGTGCCAGCAGCACAACGGGGCTCACAGATACGCAGTATTTT.

This sequence joins TRBV24-1 and TRBJ2-2; D remains ambiguous. This CDR3 is built from 10 residues. Germline V gene lookup returns CDR1 KGHDR and CDR2 SFDVKD. V shed 12 bases and J shed 6 bases, with 7 bases lying between them. The CDR3 reads CAPGAGELFF. Written as DNA, the CDR3 is TGTGCCCCCGGTGCCGGGGAGCTGTTTTTT.

For the CDR3, the DNA is TGCAGTGCAGTAAGGGACAGGAAGCTGTTTTTT. Protein product: CSAVRDRKLFF. The rearrangement links TRBV20-1 to TRBJ1-4, with TRBD1 identical over 8 bases. The CDR3 is made up of 11 amino acids. The trim removed 6 bases at V and 14 bases at J, leaving 8 bases unmatched. Germline V gene lookup returns CDR1 DFQATT and CDR2 SNEGSKA (reference sequence).

V usage is TRBV6-5 and J usage is TRBJ1-1; D ambiguous. The CDR3 is made up of 15 amino acids. Between the trimmed V and J ends, which lost 0 bases and 2 bases, there was a span of 10 bases. Germline CDR1 reads MNHEY; CDR2 reads SVGAGI. This CDR3 reads CASSYSRSLNTEAFF. The DNA of the CDR3 is TGTGCCAGCAGTTACTCAAGGAGTTTAAACACTGAAGCTTTCTTT.

The rearrangement links TRBV20-1 to TRBJ2-3, with D unresolved. The CDR3 contains 12 residues. V lost 6 bases and J lost 4, with 11 bases in between. The germline V gene has CDR1 DFQATT and CDR2 SNEGSKA (reference sequence). CDR3 DNA: TGCAGTGCCGCTAGACCCCCAGATACGCAGTATTTT. It yields the protein CSAARPPDTQYF.

This clonotype was seen more than once but under ten times. This chain connects TRBV11-3 to TRBJ2-2; TRBD1 agrees at 7 bases. Per the germline V gene, CDR1 is SGHNT and CDR2 is YENEEA. V trimming: 3 bases; J trimming: 3 bases; junction bases outside the gene matches: 1. The CDR3 has 14 amino acids. The CDR3 loop reads CASSFDRDTGELFF. CDR3 bases: TGTGCCAGCAGCTTCGACAGGGACACCGGGGAGCTGTTTTTT.

This clonotype was recorded a few times. The rearrangement joins TRBV5-8 to TRBJ1-2, with TRBD1 as a possible D gene (6 bases). This CDR3 spans 17 amino acids. Germline lookup yields CDR1 SGHTS and CDR2 YDEGEE. The V end was cut by 0 bases, the J end by 4 bases, with 19 bases between. CDR3 bases: TGTGCCAGCAGCTTGGGCCCCCGGGACAACTATCTCTATGGCTACACCTTC. Its translation is CASSLGPRDNYLYGYTF.

The CDR3 DNA reads as TGTGCCAGCAGCTTAGTTCCGCGGGGGCCCTCCTACGAGCAGTACTTC. Translation gives CASSLVPRGPSYEQYF. V and J are TRBV7-6 and TRBJ2-7, with D maybe TRBD2 (7 bases). Germline CDR1 SGHVS, CDR2 FNYEAQ. Trimming left V 1 base short and J 0 bases short, with 13 bases between. The CDR3 is 16 amino acids.

This clonotype has only a few counts. V and J are TRBV20-1 and TRBJ1-6, with D maybe TRBD1 (5 bases). Trimming stripped 2 bases from V and 0 bases from J, with 14 bases between. Germline V gene lookup returns CDR1 DFQATT and CDR2 SNEGSKA (reference sequence). The CDR3 runs to 17 residues. In nucleotides, the CDR3 is TGCAGTGCTAGACTCGGGGGTGCACACTCCTATAATTCACCCCTCCACTTT. This sequence encodes CSARLGGAHSYNSPLHF.

This clonotype was counted a few times. J is TRBJ1-6 and V is TRBV11-2; D is ambiguous. The germline V gene encodes CDR1 SGHAT and CDR2 FQNNGV. Trimming removed 6 bases from V and 1 base from J, with 16 bases in between. The CDR3 length is 17 residues. CDR3 in DNA: TGTGCCAGCAGTTCCGTGGGGATGGGGTCCTATAATTCACCCCTCCACTTT. It yields the protein CASSSVGMGSYNSPLHF.

The chain carries TRBV7-2 and TRBJ2-5; no definite D call. CDR3 length: 13 amino acids. Deletions cut 1 base from V and 4 bases from J, with 7 bases between. The germline V gene encodes CDR1 SGHTA and CDR2 FQGNSA. CDR3 bases: TGTGCCAGCAGCTTAGAAGCACGAGAGACCCAGTACTTC. The encoded protein is CASSLEARETQYF.

The rearrangement joins TRBV7-2 to TRBJ2-7, with D uncertain. The CDR3 contains 13 residues. Per the germline V gene, CDR1 is SGHTA and CDR2 is FQGNSA. The V end was cut by 3 bases, the J end by 0 bases, with 6 bases between. CDR3 in amino acids: CASSFGISYEQYF. Here the CDR3 DNA reads TGTGCCAGCAGCTTTGGCATCTCCTACGAGCAGTACTTC.

The table lists this clonotype with a few counts. The chain joins TRBV20-1 to TRBJ1-6; the D is unclear. This CDR3 contains 12 residues. The germline V gene encodes CDR1 DFQATT and CDR2 SNEGSKA (reference sequence). Trimming shortened V by 6 bases and J by 3 bases, and 6 bases separated the two germline ends. For the CDR3, the DNA is TGCAGTGCGGAGGACTATAATTCACCCCTCCACTTT. Amino acid sequence: CSAEDYNSPLHF.